This T cell receptor (beta chain) was sequenced in a study of blood T cell repertoires in COVID-19. Overall study: Collection of acute and convalescent COVID-19 samples took place in the United States, Italy and Spain. Nucleic acid was either cDNA or gDNA, and it came from T cells, B-cell-depleted T cells, or PBMCs.

The CDR3 extends over 16 amino acids. V lost 0 bases and J 3 bases, leaving 14 bases between the germline ends. Germline CDR1 is KGHSH and CDR2 is LQKENI. Original processing methods: Amplification of reference gene primers provided the estimated nucleated cell counts. The method was immunoSEQ multiplex PCR; TCRdb's version includes in-frame clones alone and lacks a portion of them. V and J calls and clone size are those listed in that table; D and trimming were worked out from the DNA. The table shows roughly 150,000 clones, with roughly 84% occurring only once. The sample taken for sequencing was peripheral blood. This TCR was recovered from a woman of 80 years or more with active or convalescent COVID-19. The chain joins TRBV18 to TRBJ1-2; D not resolved. Here the CDR3 reads CASSPPTPTKDYGYTF. Written as DNA, the CDR3 is TGTGCCAGCTCACCACCAACACCCACTAAGGACTATGGCTACACCTTC. Drawing the rest from reference TRBV18 and TRBJ1-2, the complete variable domain is NAGVMQNPRHLVRRRGQEARLRCSPMKGHSHVYWYRQLPEEGLKFMVYLQKENIIDESGMPKERFSAEFPKEGPSILRIQQVVRGDSAAYFCASSPPTPTKDYGYTFGSGTRLTVV.